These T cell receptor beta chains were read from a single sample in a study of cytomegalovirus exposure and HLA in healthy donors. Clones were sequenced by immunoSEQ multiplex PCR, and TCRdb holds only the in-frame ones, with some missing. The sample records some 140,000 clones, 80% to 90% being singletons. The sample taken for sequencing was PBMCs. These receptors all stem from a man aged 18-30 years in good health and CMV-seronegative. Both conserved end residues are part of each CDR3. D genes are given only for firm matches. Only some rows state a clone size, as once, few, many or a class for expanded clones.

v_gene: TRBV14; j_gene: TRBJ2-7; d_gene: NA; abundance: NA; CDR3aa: CASSQPDRIDEQYF; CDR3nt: TGTGCCAGCAGCCAACCCGACAGGATTGACGAGCAGTACTTC
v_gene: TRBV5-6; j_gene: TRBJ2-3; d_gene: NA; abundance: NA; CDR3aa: CASSLGLTSTDTQYF; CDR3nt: TGTGCCAGCAGCTTGGGACTGACTAGCACAGATACGCAGTATTTT
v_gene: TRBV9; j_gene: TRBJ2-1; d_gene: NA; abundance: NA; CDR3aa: CASSVAGSTHEQFF; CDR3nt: TGTGCCAGCAGCGTAGCTGGCTCCACGCATGAGCAGTTCTTC
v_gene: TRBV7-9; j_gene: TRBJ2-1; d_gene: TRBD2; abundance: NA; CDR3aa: CASSSGLADSSYNEQFF; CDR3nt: TGTGCCAGCAGCTCAGGACTAGCGGATTCCTCCTACAATGAGCAGTTCTTC
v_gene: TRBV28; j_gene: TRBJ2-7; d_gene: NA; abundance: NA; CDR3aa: CASIGRGVYEQYF; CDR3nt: TGTGCCAGCATCGGCAGGGGCGTATACGAGCAGTACTTC
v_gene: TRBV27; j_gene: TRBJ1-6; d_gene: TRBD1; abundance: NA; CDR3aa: CASSLDRDSIYNSPLHF; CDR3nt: TGTGCCAGCAGTCTAGATCGGGACAGTATTTATAATTCACCCCTCCACTTT
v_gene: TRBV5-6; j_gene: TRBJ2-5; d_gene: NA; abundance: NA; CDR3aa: CASSLGQTETQYF; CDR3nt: TGTGCCAGCAGCTTGGGACAGACAGAGACCCAGTACTTC
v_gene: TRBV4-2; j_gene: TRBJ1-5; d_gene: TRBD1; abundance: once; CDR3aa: CASSQDQGTELQPQHF; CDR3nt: TGTGCCAGCAGCCAAGATCAAGGGACAGAGCTCCAGCCCCAGCATTTT
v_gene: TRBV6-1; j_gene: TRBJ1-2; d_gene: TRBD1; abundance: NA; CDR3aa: CASSQQGAGGYTF; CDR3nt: TGTGCCAGCAGTCAGCAGGGGGCAGGTGGCTACACCTTC
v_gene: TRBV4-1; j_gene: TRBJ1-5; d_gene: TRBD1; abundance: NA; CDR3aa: CASSQPTPGQDQPQHF; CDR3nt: TGCGCCAGCAGCCAACCCACTCCGGGACAGGACCAGCCCCAGCATTTT
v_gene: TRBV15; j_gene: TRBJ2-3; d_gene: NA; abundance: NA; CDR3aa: CATSNGVVSTDTQYF; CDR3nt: TGTGCCACCAGTAACGGAGTAGTCAGCACAGATACGCAGTATTTT
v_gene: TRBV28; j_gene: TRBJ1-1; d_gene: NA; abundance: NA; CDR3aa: CASTILANTEAFF; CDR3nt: TGTGCCAGCACCATCCTGGCAAACACTGAAGCTTTCTTT
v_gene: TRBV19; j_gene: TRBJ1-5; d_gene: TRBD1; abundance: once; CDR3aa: CASSTTGGNQPQHF; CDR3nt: TGTGCCAGTAGTACGACAGGGGGCAATCAGCCCCAGCATTTT
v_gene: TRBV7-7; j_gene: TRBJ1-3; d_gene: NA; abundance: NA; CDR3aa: CASSPGTPGNTIYF; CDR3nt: TGTGCCAGCAGCCCAGGGACACCTGGAAACACCATATATTTT
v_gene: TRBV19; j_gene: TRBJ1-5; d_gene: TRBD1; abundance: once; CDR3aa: CASSRPSAGGLRNQPQHF; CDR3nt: TGTGCCAGTAGTCGTCCCTCCGCAGGGGGGCTTAGGAATCAGCCCCAGCATTTT
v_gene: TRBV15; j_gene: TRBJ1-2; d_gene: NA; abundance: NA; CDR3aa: CATSRDKEAGYGYTF; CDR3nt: TGTGCCACCAGCAGAGATAAAGAAGCGGGCTATGGCTACACCTTC
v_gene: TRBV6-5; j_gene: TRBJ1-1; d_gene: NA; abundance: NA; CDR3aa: CASSYSNRVEAFF; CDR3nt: TGTGCCAGCAGTTACTCCAACAGGGTGGAAGCTTTCTTT
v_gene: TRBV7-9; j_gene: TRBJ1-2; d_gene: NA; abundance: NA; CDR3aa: CASSQDTYGYTF; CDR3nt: TGTGCCAGCAGCCAAGACACCTATGGCTACACCTTC
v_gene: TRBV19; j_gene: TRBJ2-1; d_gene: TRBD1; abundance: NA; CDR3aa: CASSVDRVDNEQFF; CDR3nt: TGTGCCAGTAGTGTGGACAGGGTCGACAATGAGCAGTTCTTC
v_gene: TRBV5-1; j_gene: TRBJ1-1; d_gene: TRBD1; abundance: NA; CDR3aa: CASSHYQTGESTEAFF; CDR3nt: TGCGCCAGCAGCCACTATCAGACAGGGGAATCCACTGAAGCTTTCTTT
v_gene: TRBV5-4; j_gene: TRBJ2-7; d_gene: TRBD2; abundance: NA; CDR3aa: CASSFRTSAHEQYF; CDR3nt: TGTGCCAGCAGCTTTAGGACTAGCGCCCACGAGCAGTACTTC
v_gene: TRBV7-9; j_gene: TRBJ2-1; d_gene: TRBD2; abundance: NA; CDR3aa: CASSPNYGLAGAVYNEQFF; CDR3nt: TGTGCCAGCAGCCCAAACTACGGACTAGCGGGAGCGGTCTACAATGAGCAGTTCTTC